This paragraph reports one TCR beta chain. This clonotype was counted ten times or more. It has no known antigen specificity. The sample holds no much larger clone one base away, and base qualities are not on file. The TCR beta CDR3 regions were amplified from RNA transcripts. For the first round of RT-PCR on the TCR CDR3, the HTBI primer set was used together with the Qiagen OneStep RT-PCR kit. The libraries were constructed in a second round of multiplex PCR and then size-selected and purified. The libraries were sequenced on an Illumina HiSeq2000 using paired-end 100 bp reads. The paper's processing steps were these. SOAPnuke was used to process the raw data, removing reads that contained adapters or uncalled bases, had a mean Phred below 15, or lacked an exact match to the constant primer or identifier. COPE v1.2.5 was used to merge high-quality paired reads, and clonotypes were defined as unique nucleotide sequences. Clonotypes were aligned to IMGT TRBV, TRBD and TRBJ reference segments using MiTCR v1.1. The analysis was restricted to V-J combinations with a frequency above 0.0001, which together covered 99.2% of the repertoires. The TCS score was defined as the ratio of F50 (clonal expansion) to E x V (chaos), calculated using BLOSUM62-based TCRdist between CDR3 peptides within each V-J. Welch's t-statistics and random forest reduced fewer than 600 V-J features to 13, which were used in a naive Bayes classifier (R e1071). The raw public reads went through TCRdb reprocessing: fastp at Q25, MiXCR clone calling, in-frame beta chains kept. Every CDR3 protein is listed once, alongside the most common genes and DNA of its rows. The V and J calls were determined by TCRdb, not by the authors. The sample data list approximately 520,000 distinct CDR3 sequences, and roughly a quarter of these were observed just once. Of the sample, 10% to 12% falls within the top ten clones.

This entry belongs to a study of T cells in Graves' hyperthyroidism and ophthalmopathy (dated by TCRdb to between 2019 and 2020). At the level of the whole study: Peripheral blood samples were taken at initial diagnosis, before any treatment was given. The paper describes TCR Vbeta CDR3 sequencing of 140 or so peripheral blood samples, made up of 43 ophthalmopathy patients, some 80 hyperthyroidism patients and some 17 progressor patients. TCR V-J signatures able to tell the groups apart were searched for in a discovery cohort of 90 to 100 patients, of whom about 40 had Graves' ophthalmopathy and about 55 had stable Graves' hyperthyroidism. The roughly 99 discovery patients were divided at random into training and test sets in a 7:3 ratio. Thyroid tissue and blood T-cell repertoires from about six Graves' hyperthyroidism patients were also compared in the study. Prospective prediction of ophthalmopathy was tested in an independent validation cohort consisting of 18 hyperthyroidism patients and some 17 patients who later progressed to ophthalmopathy. Once sampling was done, hyperthyroidism patients were given methimazole at a starting dose of 30 mg daily, whereas ophthalmopathy patients were given high-dose intravenous methylprednisolone. Beyond this particular receptor, the publication reports: Most expanded thyroid clonotypes (frequency above 0.001) were also detected in blood, a finding suggesting that blood repertoires may reflect thyroid immune responses. In validation, the model predicted progression to ophthalmopathy a median of roughly 6.2 months before onset, with approximately 70% sensitivity and more than 72% specificity. No statistical method was used to set the sample size in advance, and investigators knew the group allocation. Ophthalmopathy was separated from stable hyperthyroidism by a 13 V-J signature model, with approximately 86% sensitivity and about 81% specificity obtained in cross-validation and 80%/75% obtained in testing.

The germline V gene encodes CDR1 MDHEN and CDR2 SYDVKM. Trimming at the junction amounts to 3 bases on V and 6 bases on J, and the germline ends lie 12 bases apart. Taken from cysteine to phenylalanine, the CDR3 has 14 residues. Only the CDR3 portion is preserved as DNA: 42 bases, with reading frame beginning at the first base. In the ophthalmopathy patients, disease was moderately to severely active, with a Clinical Activity Score of 3 or more, a NOSPECS grade of 4 or more, and a duration of less than 3 months. Exclusion was applied to patients with uncontrolled infections, other autoimmune diseases, pregnancy or lactation. Diagnoses were established on the basis of clinical symptoms, serum thyroxine and TRAb, thyroid ultrasound, and orbital computed tomography. PBMCs were separated from roughly 9.6 ml of fresh peripheral blood using Ficoll-Paque density gradient centrifugation. Total RNA was extracted with Trizol reagent, and quality was checked on an Agilent 2100 Bioanalyzer.

Material for sequencing was blood. The chain employs TRBV28 and TRBJ2-1, and possibly TRBD1, on 7 matching bases. The sequence derives from a young woman with Graves' ophthalmopathy. CDR3 sequence: CASSLGGQTNEQFF. The DNA sequence reads TGTGCCAGCAGTTTGGGGGGACAGACCAATGAGCAGTTCTTC.